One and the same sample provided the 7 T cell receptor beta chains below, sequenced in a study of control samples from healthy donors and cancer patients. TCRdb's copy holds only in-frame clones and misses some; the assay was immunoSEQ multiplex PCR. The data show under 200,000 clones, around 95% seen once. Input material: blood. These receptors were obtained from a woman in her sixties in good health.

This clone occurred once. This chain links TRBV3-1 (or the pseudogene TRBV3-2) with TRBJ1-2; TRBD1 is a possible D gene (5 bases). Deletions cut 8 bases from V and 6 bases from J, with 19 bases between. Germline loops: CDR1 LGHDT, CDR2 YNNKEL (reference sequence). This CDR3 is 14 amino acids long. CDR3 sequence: CASYRGQGPDGYTF. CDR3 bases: TGTGCCAGCTACCGAGGGCAGGGACCGGATGGCTACACCTTC.

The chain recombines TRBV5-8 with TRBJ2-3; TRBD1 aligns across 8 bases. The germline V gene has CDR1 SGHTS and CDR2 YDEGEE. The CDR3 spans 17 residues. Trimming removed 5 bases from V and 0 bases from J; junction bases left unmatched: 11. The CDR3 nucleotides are TGTGCCAGCAGTTCAGGGACAGGCCCTACTAGCACAGATACGCAGTATTTT. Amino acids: CASSSGTGPTSTDTQYF.

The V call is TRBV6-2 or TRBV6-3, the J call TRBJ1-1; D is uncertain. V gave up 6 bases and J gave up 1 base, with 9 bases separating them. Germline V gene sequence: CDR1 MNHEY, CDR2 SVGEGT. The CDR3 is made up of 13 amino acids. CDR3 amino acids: CASSEYRNTEAFF. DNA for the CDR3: TGTGCCAGCAGCGAATACAGGAACACTGAAGCTTTCTTT.

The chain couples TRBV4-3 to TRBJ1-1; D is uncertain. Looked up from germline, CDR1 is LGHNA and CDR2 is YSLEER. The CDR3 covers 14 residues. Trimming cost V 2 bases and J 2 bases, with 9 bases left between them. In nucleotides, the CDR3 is TGCGCCAGCAGCCAACATCACGGAAACACTGAAGCTTTCTTT. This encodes CASSQHHGNTEAFF.

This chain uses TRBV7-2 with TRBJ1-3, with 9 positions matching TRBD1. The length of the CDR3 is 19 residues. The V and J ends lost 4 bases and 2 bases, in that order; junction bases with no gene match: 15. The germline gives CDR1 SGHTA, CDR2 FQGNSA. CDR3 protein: CASSSKPGQGLITGNTIYF. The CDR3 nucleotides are TGTGCCAGCAGCTCGAAGCCGGGACAGGGTTTAATAACTGGAAACACCATATATTTT.

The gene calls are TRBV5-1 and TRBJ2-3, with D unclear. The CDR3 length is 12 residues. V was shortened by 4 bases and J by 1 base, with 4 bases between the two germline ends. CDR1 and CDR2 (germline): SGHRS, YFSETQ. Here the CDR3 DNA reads TGCGCCAGCAGCCTTCGCACAGATACGCAGTATTTT. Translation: CASSLRTDTQYF. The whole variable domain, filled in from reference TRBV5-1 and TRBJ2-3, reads KAGVTQTPRYLIKTRGQQVTLSCSPISGHRSVSWYQQTPGQGLQFLFEYFSETQRNKGNFPGRFSGRQFSNSRSEMNVSTLELGDSALYLCASSLRTDTQYFGPGTRLTVL.

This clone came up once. DNA for the CDR3: TGTGCCAGCAGTTACTTCGGCATTACGGGAACTGAAGCTTTCTTT. The encoded protein is CASSYFGITGTEAFF. J is TRBJ1-1 and V is TRBV6-2 or TRBV6-3; D gene unclear. This CDR3 contains 15 residues. The germline V and J ends were trimmed by 1 base and 5 bases, with 14 bases remaining between them. Germline CDR1 is MNHEY and CDR2 is SVGEGT.